This TCR beta chain was recorded in a study of blood T cell repertoires in COVID-19. For the study at large: The analysed material was cDNA or gDNA that came from T cells, B-cell-depleted T cells, or PBMCs.

The V gene end was trimmed by 4 bases and the J gene end by 8 bases; junction bases not matched to a gene: 11. This CDR3 region has 15 residues. Germline V gene lookup returns CDR1 KGHSH and CDR2 LQKENI. Only in-frame clones appear in the TCRdb table, and some are missing; sequencing was by immunoSEQ multiplex PCR. Among 65,000 to 80,000 clones listed, over 75% were seen once. Sequencing was done on a sample of peripheral blood. The V gene is TRBV18, the J gene TRBJ1-2; 9 bases are shared with TRBD1. The clonotype originates from a middle-aged man with acute or convalescent COVID-19. The CDR3 protein is CASSQRDREFWGYTF. CDR3 coding DNA: TGTGCCAGCTCACAACGGGACAGGGAGTTCTGGGGCTACACCTTC.